This TCR beta chain was observed in a study of shared clonotypes between healthy human individuals. The CDR3 contains 15 residues. Losses at the gene ends were 3 bases for V and 6 bases for J; bases not matched to a gene: 6. CDR1 is SGHTA, CDR2 FQGTGA, per germline. Data came from immunoSEQ multiplex PCR; TCRdb stores just in-frame clones and leaves some out. Of roughly 640,000 clones listed, about 74% are singletons. The TCR was taken from a woman aged 25 to 39 in good health. The sequencing sample was made of memory CD4+ T cells sorted from blood. The subset is: CD45RA-negative fraction. This chain links TRBV7-3 with TRBJ2-1; 9 bases agree with TRBD1. This CDR3 is CASSFTGTGTNEQFF. In nucleotides, the CDR3 is TGTGCCAGCAGCTTCACCGGGACAGGGACCAATGAGCAGTTCTTC. The full variable domain, completed using reference TRBV7-3 and TRBJ2-1, is GAGVSQTPSNKVTEKGKYVELRCDPISGHTALYWYRQSLGQGPEFLIYFQGTGAADDSGLPNDRFFAVRPEGSVSTLKIQRTERGDSAVYLCASSFTGTGTNEQFFGPGTRLTVL.